Listed below are T cell receptor beta chains from one sample, sequenced in a study of cytomegalovirus exposure and HLA in healthy donors. This table comes from immunoSEQ multiplex PCR, and its TCRdb copy is limited to in-frame clones, with some not included. The table records 70,000 or so clones, roughly 94% of them present only once. Specimen: PBMCs. Receptor source: a man between 18 and 29 years old in good health and CMV-seropositive. The CDR3 runs from the conserved cysteine through the conserved F or W. Each record gives: V gene, CDR3 length, clone size, J gene, D gene, CDR3 protein, CDR3 DNA. The D gene is left open where the match is weak. Rows may omit the clone size; those that give it use once, few, many or a size class.

TRBV7-9	13	NA	TRBJ2-5	TRBD1	CASRGQEQETQYF	TGTGCCAGCAGAGGACAGGAACAAGAGACCCAGTACTTC
TRBV9	16	NA	TRBJ2-1	TRBD2	CASSRGAGDTYNEQFF	TGTGCCAGCAGCAGGGGAGCGGGAGACACCTACAATGAGCAGTTCTTC
TRBV27	14	NA	TRBJ2-1	NA	CASSSAGTGNEQFF	TGTGCCAGCAGTTCGGCGGGAACTGGGAATGAGCAGTTCTTC
TRBV27	15	NA	TRBJ1-5	NA	CASSFLGGGNQPQHF	TGTGCCAGCAGTTTCCTCGGGGGGGGCAATCAGCCCCAGCATTTT
TRBV10-3	18	NA	TRBJ2-2	TRBD2	CAISDPQTSGRGTGELFF	TGTGCCATCAGTGATCCACAGACTAGCGGGAGAGGTACCGGGGAGCTGTTTTTT
TRBV5-6	15	NA	TRBJ2-7	TRBD1	CASSLRLQGGDEQYF	TGTGCCAGCTCCCTGAGGCTACAGGGGGGTGACGAGCAGTACTTC
TRBV6-6	15	NA	TRBJ1-5	NA	CASSYSSGARQPQHF	TGTGCCAGCAGTTACTCGTCAGGGGCTAGACAGCCCCAGCATTTT
TRBV29-1	14	NA	TRBJ2-1	TRBD1	CSVVTGEVYNEQFF	TGCAGCGTGGTGACAGGGGAGGTCTACAATGAGCAGTTCTTC
TRBV15	17	NA	TRBJ2-1	TRBD2	CATSSEYGLAGMIEQFF	TGTGCCACCAGCAGCGAATATGGACTAGCGGGAATGATTGAGCAGTTCTTC
TRBV12-5	17	NA	TRBJ2-7	TRBD1	CASGLILGDRLSYEQYF	TGTGCTAGTGGTTTAATCCTAGGGGACAGGCTATCCTACGAGCAGTACTTC
TRBV28	17	NA	TRBJ2-7	TRBD1	CASSFYASGQASYEQYF	TGTGCCAGCAGTTTCTACGCCTCGGGACAGGCCTCCTACGAGCAGTACTTC
TRBV18	15	NA	TRBJ2-3	TRBD2	CASSPPLAGADTQYF	TGTGCCAGCTCACCACCATTAGCGGGAGCAGATACGCAGTATTTT
TRBV7-2	13	NA	TRBJ1-2	NA	CASSLQGTYGYTF	TGTGCCAGCAGCTTACAGGGTACCTATGGCTACACCTTC
TRBV6-1	15	once	TRBJ2-7	TRBD2	CASSDLAGVLDEQYF	TGTGCCAGCAGTGATCTAGCGGGAGTTTTGGACGAGCAGTACTTC
TRBV6-5	14	NA	TRBJ2-7	NA	CASSYRGISYEQYF	TGTGCCAGCAGTTACAGGGGTATCTCCTACGAGCAGTACTTC
TRBV5-6	13	once	TRBJ2-5	NA	CASSVRDGEAQYF	TGTGCCAGCAGCGTCCGGGACGGGGAGGCCCAGTACTTC
TRBV11-2	15	NA	TRBJ2-3	TRBD2	CASTLAGVSTDTQYF	TGTGCCAGCACCTTGGCGGGGGTGAGCACAGATACGCAGTATTTT
TRBV6-4	14	NA	TRBJ1-1	NA	CASSETPQGYEAFF	TGTGCCAGCAGTGAGACCCCACAGGGTTACGAAGCTTTCTTT
TRBV27	15	NA	TRBJ2-5	TRBD2	CASSILSGRGETQYF	TGTGCCAGCAGTATACTTAGCGGGAGAGGGGAGACCCAGTACTTC
TRBV11-3	13	NA	TRBJ1-4	NA	CASREQNNEKLFF	TGTGCCAGCAGGGAACAGAATAATGAAAAACTGTTTTTT
TRBV5-4	14	NA	TRBJ2-1	TRBD2	CASSPGLGGGEQFF	TGTGCCAGCAGCCCGGGACTAGGCGGTGGTGAGCAGTTCTTC
TRBV7-3	16	NA	TRBJ2-3	TRBD2	CASSPSGGRASDTQYF	TGTGCCAGCAGCCCCAGTGGCGGGAGGGCCTCAGATACGCAGTATTTT
TRBV6-5	14	NA	TRBJ1-1	NA	CASKLQGSGTEAFF	TGTGCCAGCAAGCTACAGGGATCGGGAACTGAAGCTTTCTTT
TRBV2	15	once	TRBJ2-3	NA	CASSEVGGGTDTQYF	TGTGCCAGCAGTGAAGTTGGCGGGGGCACAGATACGCAGTATTTT
TRBV28	14	few	TRBJ1-2	TRBD1	CASSPPGQGYGYTF	TGTGCCAGCAGTCCTCCCGGACAGGGCTATGGCTACACCTTC
TRBV4-1	15	NA	TRBJ2-1	NA	CASEGTPGADNEQFF	TGCGCCAGCGAGGGGACCCCAGGGGCGGACAATGAGCAGTTCTTC
TRBV19	13	NA	TRBJ2-7	TRBD1	CASSWDRGSEQYF	TGTGCCAGTAGCTGGGACAGGGGTTCCGAGCAGTACTTC
TRBV30	12	NA	TRBJ2-7	NA	CAWSKGPYEQYF	TGTGCCTGGAGTAAGGGGCCCTACGAGCAGTACTTC
TRBV2	13	NA	TRBJ2-7	TRBD1	CASKGQVIYEQYF	TGTGCCAGCAAGGGACAGGTGATCTACGAGCAGTACTTC
TRBV5-1	14	NA	TRBJ2-7	NA	CASSLQGSRYEQYF	TGCGCCAGCAGCTTACAGGGATCCAGGTACGAGCAGTACTTC
TRBV10-3	13	NA	TRBJ2-1	NA	CAISVGGVYEQFF	TGTGCCATCAGTGTTGGCGGTGTCTATGAGCAGTTCTTC
TRBV4-2	17	NA	TRBJ2-3	NA	CASSQTLGGVGTDTQYF	TGTGCCAGCAGCCAAACACTAGGGGGGGTTGGAACAGATACGCAGTATTTT
TRBV28	16	NA	TRBJ2-7	TRBD1	CASSFGTGVFEYEQYF	TGTGCCAGCAGTTTTGGAACAGGGGTTTTCGAGTACGAGCAGTACTTC
TRBV7-8	16	medium-sized	TRBJ2-1	TRBD1	CASTLKEGGWGNEQFF	TGTGCCAGCACCCTAAAGGAAGGGGGCTGGGGGAATGAGCAGTTCTTC
TRBV30	18	NA	TRBJ1-1	NA	CAWTPLETGRRVNTEAFF	TGTGCCTGGACTCCCCTCGAGACAGGCCGACGTGTGAACACTGAAGCTTTCTTT
TRBV18	17	once	TRBJ2-3	TRBD2	CASSPLTSGSSTDTQYF	TGTGCCAGCTCACCGCTCACTAGCGGATCTAGCACAGATACGCAGTATTTT
TRBV19	16	NA	TRBJ2-2	TRBD2	CASSPASGRAAGELFF	TGTGCCAGTAGTCCAGCTAGCGGGAGGGCCGCCGGGGAGCTGTTTTTT
TRBV6-5	16	NA	TRBJ2-2	TRBD1	CASSYWSGGWGSELFF	TGTGCCAGCAGTTACTGGTCAGGGGGATGGGGTAGTGAGCTGTTTTTT
TRBV29-1	16	NA	TRBJ1-4	TRBD1	CSVGGTGKRPNEKLFF	TGCAGCGTTGGGGGGACAGGGAAGAGGCCGAATGAAAAACTGTTTTTT
TRBV28	18	NA	TRBJ1-3	TRBD1	CASSSWTLGGLSGNTIYF	TGTGCCAGCAGTTCCTGGACCCTAGGGGGCCTATCTGGAAACACCATATATTTT
TRBV7-6	17	NA	TRBJ1-3	NA	CASSRNWGVLPGNTIYF	TGTGCCAGCAGCCGAAACTGGGGGGTGTTACCTGGAAACACCATATATTTT
TRBV6-5	12	NA	TRBJ2-7	NA	CASSPGNYEQYF	TGTGCCAGCAGCCCCGGGAACTACGAGCAGTACTTC
TRBV7-2	19	NA	TRBJ1-5	TRBD1	CASSPNIGTGVYSNQPQHF	TGTGCCAGCAGCCCGAATATTGGGACAGGGGTTTATAGCAATCAGCCCCAGCATTTT
TRBV5-1	18	NA	TRBJ2-3	TRBD2	CASSLGLGLAGGPDTQYF	TGCGCCAGCAGCCTGGGACTGGGACTAGCGGGAGGGCCAGATACGCAGTATTTT
TRBV6-5	14	NA	TRBJ1-3	NA	CASSSTGTRNTIYF	TGTGCCAGCAGTTCCACAGGGACCAGAAACACCATATATTTT
TRBV19	16	NA	TRBJ2-1	TRBD2	CASSIGTSGSYNEQFF	TGTGCCAGTAGTATAGGGACTAGCGGGAGCTACAATGAGCAGTTCTTC
TRBV27	13	NA	TRBJ2-4	NA	CASSLGTKNIQYF	TGTGCCAGCAGTTTGGGGACTAAAAACATTCAGTACTTC
TRBV12-5	16	NA	TRBJ1-5	NA	CASGPAATGVRQPQHF	TGTGCTAGTGGCCCCGCGGCGACGGGGGTCAGGCAGCCCCAGCATTTT
TRBV13	13	once	TRBJ1-3	NA	CASSLSSGNTIYF	TGTGCCAGCAGCCTTAGCTCTGGAAACACCATATATTTT
TRBV15	13	once	TRBJ2-1	TRBD1	CATSDRGGNEQFF	TGTGCCACCTCCGACAGGGGTGGGAATGAGCAGTTCTTC
TRBV6-1	13	NA	TRBJ2-5	NA	CASRGTGQETQYF	TGTGCCAGCAGGGGTACAGGGCAAGAGACCCAGTACTTC